These 20 T cell receptor beta chains originate from one sample sequenced in a study of post-analysis software for immune sequencing data. cDNA libraries for TCR beta contained unique molecular identifiers. TCRdb analysed the PCR reads with MiXCR anew, one entry per CDR3 protein. The sample contains 750,000 to 900,000 distinct CDR3 sequences, 46% of which appear only once. Findings and caveats of the study: Compared with controls, patients had more of roughly five TRBV segments, including TRBV5-6, TRBV5-1 and TRBV20-1.

Antigens of these TCRs are unknown. Sequencing used blood. The receptor set was obtained from a girl between 10 and 17 years old with multiple sclerosis.

This clonotype has at least ten counts. The gene calls are TRBV20-1 and TRBJ1-1; D is uncertain. CDR3 size: 12 residues. V was pared by 1 base and J by 3 bases, with 6 bases between. The germline CDR1 and CDR2 sequences are DFQATT and SNEGSKA (reference sequence). The CDR3 sequence is CSARGRDTEAFF. The CDR3 DNA sequence: TGCAGTGCTAGAGGAAGGGACACTGAAGCTTTCTTT.

The J gene is TRBJ1-5, the V gene TRBV9; D gene ambiguous. The V end lost 4 bases, the J end lost 4 bases, and 15 bases lay between the germline ends. The CDR3 is made up of 15 amino acids. The germline V gene encodes CDR1 SGDLS and CDR2 YYNGEE. The CDR3 spells CASSPGGWGNQPQHF. CDR3 bases: TGTGCCAGCAGCCCGGGAGGGTGGGGAAATCAGCCCCAGCATTTT.

This sequence joins TRBV10-3 and TRBJ1-5; D gene unclear. Germline V lookup: CDR1 ENHRY, CDR2 SYGVKD. V was cut by 6 bases and J by 5 bases, with 8 bases left in between. This CDR3 contains 12 residues. Here the CDR3 DNA reads TGTGCCATCAGAGGAGACGATCAGCCCCAGCATTTT. It translates to CAIRGDDQPQHF.

The V call is TRBV27, the J call TRBJ2-3, with 8 nucleotides matching TRBD2. This CDR3 has 17 residues. Germline V gene lookup returns CDR1 MNHEY and CDR2 SMNVEV (reference sequence). The trim removed 5 bases at V and 0 bases at J, leaving 10 bases unmatched. For the CDR3, the DNA is TGTGCCAGCAGTCGAAAACTAGCGGTCCCTAGCACAGATACGCAGTATTTT. It is translated as CASSRKLAVPSTDTQYF.

The genes are TRBV7-9 and TRBJ1-1; D might be TRBD1 (6 bases). Trimming left V 4 bases short and J 4 bases short, with 19 bases between. There are 16 residues in the CDR3. Germline-derived CDR1 and CDR2 are SEHNR and FQNEAQ (reference sequence). The CDR3 protein is CASSSGAAWGGTEAFF. In DNA form, the CDR3 reads TGTGCCAGCAGCTCAGGGGCAGCCTGGGGGGGCACTGAAGCTTTCTTT. Variable domain in full (rest from reference TRBV7-9 and TRBJ1-1): DTGVSQNPRHKITKRGQNVTFRCDPISEHNRLYWYRQTLGQGPEFLTYFQNEAQLEKSRLLSDRFSAERPKGSFSTLEIQRTEQGDSAMYLCASSSGAAWGGTEAFFGQGTRLTVV.

CDR3 bases: TGCAGTGCTACCCAGCTAGCGGGAGTAGGCAATGAGCAGTTCTTC. Protein product: CSATQLAGVGNEQFF. The chain is built from TRBV20-1 and TRBJ2-1, with 10 nucleotides matching TRBD2. There are 15 residues in the CDR3. Germline trimming cut 4 bases from V and 6 bases from J; bases unmatched to any gene: 9. In germline, CDR1 is DFQATT, CDR2 SNEGSKA (reference sequence).

The chain joins TRBV15 to TRBJ2-6; D is undetermined. V was shortened by 4 bases and J by 0 bases, with 16 bases between the two germline ends. The CDR3 covers 18 residues. Germline V gene lookup returns CDR1 LNHNV and CDR2 YYDKDF (reference sequence). The CDR3 nucleotides read TGTGCCACCAGCAACCTGGCCCCAAGATTCTCTGGGGCCAACGTCCTGACTTTC. Translating gives CATSNLAPRFSGANVLTF.

The V and J genes are TRBV10-3 and TRBJ1-2; 8 nucleotides line up with TRBD1. CDR3 length: 13 residues. The J segment lost 4 bases and the V segment lost 8 bases, leaving 6 bases of the junction unmatched. Germline-derived CDR1 and CDR2 are ENHRY and SYGVKD. CDR3 coding DNA: TGTGCCATCGCAGGGGGCGCCGGCTATGGCTACACCTTC. It yields the protein CAIAGGAGYGYTF.

This clonotype has only a few counts. The chain recombines TRBV4-2 with TRBJ2-7, with a possible D match to TRBD1 (5 bases). The CDR3 runs to 15 residues. The germline CDR1 and CDR2 sequences are LGHNA and YNFKEQ. Trimming cost V 0 bases and J 5 bases, with 14 bases left between them. The chain's CDR3 is CASSQEARAGHEQYF. DNA for the CDR3: TGTGCCAGCAGCCAAGAAGCCAGGGCCGGGCACGAGCAGTACTTC.

The J gene is TRBJ2-7, the V gene TRBV4-2; D gene ambiguous. Deletions cut 0 bases from V and 2 bases from J, with 8 bases between. The CDR3 has 14 amino acids. Germline V CDR1 and CDR2: LGHNA, YNFKEQ. The CDR3 protein is CASSQDVTTYEQYF. The CDR3 DNA reads as TGTGCCAGCAGCCAAGATGTTACTACCTACGAGCAGTACTTC.

V usage is TRBV7-2 and J usage is TRBJ2-4; either TRBD1 or TRBD2 may fit D (5 bases each). CDR1 and CDR2 (germline): SGHTA, FQGNSA. This CDR3 has 14 residues. The V end was cut by 5 bases, the J end by 6 bases, with 14 bases between. The CDR3 protein is CASSIPGRANIQYF. Here the CDR3 DNA reads TGTGCCAGCAGCATTCCGGGACGGGCAAACATTCAGTACTTC.

J is TRBJ2-3 and V is TRBV30, with D unclear. V was shortened by 0 bases and J by 10 bases, with 14 bases between the two germline ends. This CDR3 region has 13 residues. The V gene's germline CDR1 is GTSNPN and CDR2 SVGIG (reference sequence). The CDR3 coding sequence is TGTGCCTGGAGTGTGGGTGGGAATGCTGCGCAGTATTTT. Protein: CAWSVGGNAAQYF.

The chain employs TRBV7-9 and TRBJ1-4; D gene unclear. The CDR3 runs to 15 residues. Per the germline V gene, CDR1 is SEHNR and CDR2 is FQNEAQ (reference sequence). V lost 1 base and J lost 8, with 14 bases in between. CDR3 in amino acids: CASSLGPMADEKLFF. In nucleotides, the CDR3 is TGTGCCAGCAGCTTAGGCCCCATGGCGGACGAAAAACTGTTTTTT.

The rearrangement joins TRBV28 to TRBJ2-2; 8 nucleotides agree with TRBD1. V trimming: 6 bases; J trimming: 4 bases; junction bases outside the gene matches: 4. Germline CDR1 is MDHEN and CDR2 is SYDVKM. This CDR3 has 14 amino acids. The chain's CDR3 is CASSSGQGTGELFF. The CDR3 nucleotides read TGTGCCAGCAGCTCAGGACAGGGCACCGGGGAGCTGTTTTTT.

This clonotype was observed a handful of times. The gene calls are TRBV7-8 and TRBJ2-7; TRBD1 matches at 10 bases. The length of the CDR3 is 15 residues. J lost 5 bases, V lost 1 base, and 5 bases had no gene match. The germline CDR1 and CDR2 sequences are SGHVS and FQNEAQ. The CDR3 is CASSLEGQGSHEQYF. CDR3 DNA: TGTGCCAGCAGCTTAGAGGGACAGGGGTCCCACGAGCAGTACTTC.

There are a few counts of this clonotype. The chain has TRBV5-1 and TRBJ2-7, with 9 bases that match TRBD1. This CDR3 has 15 amino acids. Germline CDR1 reads SGHRS; CDR2 reads YFSETQ. J was trimmed by 5 bases and V by 0 bases; bases with no gene match: 6. The CDR3 protein is CASSLDWTGVNEQYF. The DNA of the CDR3 is TGCGCCAGCAGCTTGGACTGGACAGGGGTCAACGAGCAGTACTTC.

The rearrangement joins TRBV20-1 to TRBJ2-5; 9 bases agree with TRBD2. Trimming at V came to 1 base and at J to 4 bases, leaving 7 bases not matched to a gene. Germline-derived CDR1 and CDR2 are DFQATT and SNEGSKA (reference sequence). The CDR3 length is 15 residues. CDR3 sequence reads: CSARGVAGDGETQYF. The DNA of the CDR3 is TGCAGTGCTAGAGGGGTAGCGGGAGATGGAGAGACCCAGTACTTC.

For this clonotype: The junction shows a germline mismatch at one end, possibly a read error. This chain links TRBV2 with TRBJ2-1; the match to TRBD2 covers 10 bases. The germline V gene encodes CDR1 SNHLY and CDR2 FYNNEI. The CDR3 is 15 amino acids. The CDR3, as DNA: TGTGCCAGCGGTGAAGGGACTAGCGAGTACAATGAGCAGTTCTTC. This codes for CASGEGTSEYNEQFF.

This clonotype has only a few counts. The V and J genes are TRBV28 and TRBJ2-1; 7 nucleotides line up with TRBD2. There are 14 residues in the CDR3. With 9 bases clipped from V and 1 base from J, the junction kept 6 bases outside the gene matches. The germline gives CDR1 MDHEN, CDR2 SYDVKM. The CDR3 bases are TGTGCCAGTCGACTAGCAGCGTCCTACAATGAGCAGTTCTTC. This gives the protein CASRLAASYNEQFF.

V and J are TRBV6-2 or TRBV6-3 and TRBJ2-1; D not resolved. V was trimmed by 6 bases and J by 2 bases, leaving 8 bases between them. The CDR3 spans 13 residues. Germline V CDR1 and CDR2: MNHEY, SVGEGT. CDR3 sequence: CASSPFPYNEQFF. The CDR3 DNA is TGTGCCAGCAGCCCCTTCCCCTACAATGAGCAGTTCTTC.